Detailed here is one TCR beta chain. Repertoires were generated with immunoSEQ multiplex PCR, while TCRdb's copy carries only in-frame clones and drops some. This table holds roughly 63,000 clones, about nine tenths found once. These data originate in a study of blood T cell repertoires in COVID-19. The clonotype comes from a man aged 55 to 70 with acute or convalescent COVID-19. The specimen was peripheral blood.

The CDR3 DNA reads as TGTGCCACCCGAGGGGGAGAGACCCAGTACTTC. Protein sequence: CATRGGETQYF. The rearrangement joins TRBV24-1 to TRBJ2-5; D may be TRBD1 (6 bases). From germline, CDR1 is KGHDR and CDR2 SFDVKD. The CDR3 is made up of 11 amino acids. With 9 bases removed from V and 4 bases from J, the gap between germline ends came to 8 bases.